The clone carrying this T cell receptor beta chain was picked up many times. What it binds is unknown. This specimen comes from a study of CD8 T cells in ankylosing spondylitis. Study-level findings and limits: Researchers reportedly found disease-linked clones significantly enriched in matched ankylosing spondylitis synovial fluid.

The CDR3 is 17 residues long. Trimming removed 5 bases from V and 0 bases from J, with 17 bases in between. Germline-derived CDR1 and CDR2 are SEHNR and FQNEAQ (reference sequence). MiXCR, applied by TCRdb to the 5' RACE reads, yields one record per CDR3 protein. This sample has about 240,000 distinct CDR3 sequences, with 8% to 9.5% found just once. The material sequenced was blood, either unsorted or a sorted T cell fraction (not recorded which). The receptor's source is a male donor with ankylosing spondylitis or in good health (not recorded which). This chain uses TRBV7-9 with TRBJ1-3, with D unclear. The CDR3 reads CASSLRSILNSGNTIYF. The CDR3 coding sequence is TGTGCCAGCAGCCTTAGGTCGATTTTAAACTCTGGAAACACCATATATTTT.